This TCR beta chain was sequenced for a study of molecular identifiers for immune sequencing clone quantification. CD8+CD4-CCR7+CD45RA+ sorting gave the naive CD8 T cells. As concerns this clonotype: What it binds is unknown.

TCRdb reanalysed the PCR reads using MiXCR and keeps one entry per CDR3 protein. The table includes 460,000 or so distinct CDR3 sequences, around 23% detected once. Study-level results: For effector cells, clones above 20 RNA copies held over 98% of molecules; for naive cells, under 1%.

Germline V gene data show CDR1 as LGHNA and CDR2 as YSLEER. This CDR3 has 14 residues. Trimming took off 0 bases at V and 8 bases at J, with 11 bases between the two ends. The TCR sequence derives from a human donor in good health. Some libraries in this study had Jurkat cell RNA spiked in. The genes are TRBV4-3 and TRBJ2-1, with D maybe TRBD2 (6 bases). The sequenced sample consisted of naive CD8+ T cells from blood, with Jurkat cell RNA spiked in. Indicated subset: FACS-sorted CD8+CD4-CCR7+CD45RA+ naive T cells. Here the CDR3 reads CASSQDWRVDEQFF. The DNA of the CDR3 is TGCGCCAGCAGCCAAGATTGGAGGGTCGATGAGCAGTTCTTC.